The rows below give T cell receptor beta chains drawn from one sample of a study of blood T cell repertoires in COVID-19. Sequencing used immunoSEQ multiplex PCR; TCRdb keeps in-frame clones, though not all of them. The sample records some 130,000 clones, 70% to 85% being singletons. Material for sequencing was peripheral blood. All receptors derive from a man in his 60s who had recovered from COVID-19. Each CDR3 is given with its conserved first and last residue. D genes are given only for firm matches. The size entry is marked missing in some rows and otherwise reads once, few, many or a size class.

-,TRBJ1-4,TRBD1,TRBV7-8,TGTGCCAGCAGCTTACCACCTTACCGGGACAGGGGTGAAAAACTGTTTTTT,CASSLPPYRDRGEKLFF
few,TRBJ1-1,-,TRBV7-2,TGTGCCAGCAGCTCACAAATCAGAAGTGAAGCTTTCTTT,CASSSQIRSEAFF
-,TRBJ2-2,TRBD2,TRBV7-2,TGTGCCAGCAGCTTACGACTAGCGGGGTCTATTGGCGGGGAGCTGTTTTTT,CASSLRLAGSIGGELFF
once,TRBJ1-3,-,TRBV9,TGTGCCAGCAGCACAATGACAGTGGAAGGAAACACCATATATTTT,CASSTMTVEGNTIYF
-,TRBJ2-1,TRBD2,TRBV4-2,TGTGCCAGCAGCCGAAGGACGGGACTAGCGGGAGCGGATGAGCAGTTCTTC,CASSRRTGLAGADEQFF
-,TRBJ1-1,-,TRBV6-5,TGTGCCAGCAGGTCGGGTCAGGGGCCGAACACTGAAGCTTTCTTT,CASRSGQGPNTEAFF
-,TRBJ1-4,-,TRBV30,TGTGCCTGGAGCCCTTCAGGGGTGAAAGAAAAACTGTTTTTT,CAWSPSGVKEKLFF
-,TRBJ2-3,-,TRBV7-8,TGTGCCAGCAGCACCCGCGGAGGTGTCCCAGATACGCAGTATTTT,CASSTRGGVPDTQYF
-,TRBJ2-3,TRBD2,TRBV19,TGTGCCAGTAACCTGGGGGCGGGGGGAACGAGCACAGATACGCAGTATTTT,CASNLGAGGTSTDTQYF
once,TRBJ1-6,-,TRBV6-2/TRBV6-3,TGTGCCAGCAGTTACCTGGGGCGGAAGAATTCACCCCTCCACTTT,CASSYLGRKNSPLHF
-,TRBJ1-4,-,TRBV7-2,TGTGCCAGCAGCCCCGGGGGGAATGAAAAACTGTTTTTT,CASSPGGNEKLFF
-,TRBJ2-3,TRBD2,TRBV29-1,TGCAGCGTTGAAGATCGTCTAGCGGGGATCACAGATACGCAGTATTTT,CSVEDRLAGITDTQYF
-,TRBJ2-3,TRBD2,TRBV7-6,TGTGCCAGCAGCTCACTAGCGGGGGGTACAGATACGCAGTATTTT,CASSSLAGGTDTQYF
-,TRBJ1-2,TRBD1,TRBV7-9,TGTGCCTCAGGGGCCGTAGACAGGGCTGACTATGGCTACACCTTC,CASGAVDRADYGYTF
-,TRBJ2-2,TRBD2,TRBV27,TGTGCCAGCAGTTTAGTGGGACTAGCTAACGGGGAGCTGTTTTTT,CASSLVGLANGELFF
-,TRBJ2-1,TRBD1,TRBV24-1,TGTGCCACCAGTGATTTAGGGGCAGGGGGCATCAATGAGCAGTTCTTC,CATSDLGAGGINEQFF
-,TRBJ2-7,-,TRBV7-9,TGTGCCAGCAGCCCCTCCCCATGGAGGCGGTCCTACGAGCAGTACTTC,CASSPSPWRRSYEQYF
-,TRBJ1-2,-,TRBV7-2,TGTGCCAGCAGCCCATCTGGGCAGGCTTACTATGGCTACACCTTC,CASSPSGQAYYGYTF
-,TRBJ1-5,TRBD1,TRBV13,TGTGCCAGCAGCTTAGGGACAGGGGGAAATAGCAATCAGCCCCAGCATTTT,CASSLGTGGNSNQPQHF
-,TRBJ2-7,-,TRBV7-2,TGTGCCAGCAGCCCAGAGCACAGGGCGCGGGAGCAGTACTTC,CASSPEHRAREQYF
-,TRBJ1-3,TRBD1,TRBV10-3,TGTGCCATCAGAGGGGCAGGGGGCGGTGGAAACACCATATATTTT,CAIRGAGGGGNTIYF
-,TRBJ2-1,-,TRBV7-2,TGTGCCAGCAGCTCCCTGGGGGGGGGCGACTTTTACAATGAGCAGTTCTTC,CASSSLGGGDFYNEQFF
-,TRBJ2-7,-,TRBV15,TGTGCCACCAGCAGAGATCGGTTGGCGGGGACCGAGCAGTACTTC,CATSRDRLAGTEQYF
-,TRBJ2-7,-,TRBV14,TGTGCCAGCAGCCAAGATATATCGCCAGGTTATTCCTACGAGCAGTACTTC,CASSQDISPGYSYEQYF
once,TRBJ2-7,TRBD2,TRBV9,TGTGCCAGCAGCGGGTTAGCGGGGGGCTACGAGCAGTACTTC,CASSGLAGGYEQYF
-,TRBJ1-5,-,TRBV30,TGTGCCTGGAGTATCCAGGGAGGAAATCAGCCCCAGCATTTT,CAWSIQGGNQPQHF
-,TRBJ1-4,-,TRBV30,TGTGCCTGGAGTGCGGAGGTAGACGAAAAACTGTTTTTT,CAWSAEVDEKLFF
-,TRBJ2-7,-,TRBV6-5,TGTGCCAGCAGCCCCGGCCTCGACAGAGAGCAGTACTTC,CASSPGLDREQYF
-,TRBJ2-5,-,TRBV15,TGTGCCACCAGCACCCGACTACAAGAGACCCAGTACTTC,CATSTRLQETQYF
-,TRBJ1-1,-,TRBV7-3,TGTGCCAGCAGCTTATACAGTACCACTGAAGCTTTCTTT,CASSLYSTTEAFF
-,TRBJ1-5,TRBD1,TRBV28,TGTGCCAGCAGTACACCAGACAGGGGGATGTATCAGCCCCAGCATTTT,CASSTPDRGMYQPQHF
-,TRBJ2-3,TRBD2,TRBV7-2,TGTGCCAGCAGCTCTGGACTAGCGGGACCTACAGATACGCAGTATTTT,CASSSGLAGPTDTQYF
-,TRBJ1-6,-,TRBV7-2,TGTGCCAGCAGCGGAGTGAATAATTCACCCCTCCACTTT,CASSGVNNSPLHF
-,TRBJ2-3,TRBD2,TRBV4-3,TGCGCCAGCAGTCAAGATATGGCTAGCGGGAGTATCAATACGCAGTATTTT,CASSQDMASGSINTQYF
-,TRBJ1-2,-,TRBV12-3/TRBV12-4,TGTGCCAGCAGTCCGAGGGATGGCTACACCTTC,CASSPRDGYTF
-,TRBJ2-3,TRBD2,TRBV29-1,TGCAGCGTTCCCACTAGCGGGACGACAGATACGCAGTATTTT,CSVPTSGTTDTQYF
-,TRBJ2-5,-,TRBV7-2,TGTGCCAGCAGCTTAGCGTTCCAGAAAGAGACCCAGTACTTC,CASSLAFQKETQYF
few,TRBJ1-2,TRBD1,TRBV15,TGTGCCACCAGCTCACGACGGACAGGGCATGGCTACACCTTC,CATSSRRTGHGYTF
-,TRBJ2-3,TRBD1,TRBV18,TGTGCCAGCTCACCGGGACAGGGTGGACAAGATACGCAGTATTTT,CASSPGQGGQDTQYF
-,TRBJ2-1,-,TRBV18,TGTGCCAGCTCACCACCTCTCCAGGGTGAGCAGTTCTTC,CASSPPLQGEQFF
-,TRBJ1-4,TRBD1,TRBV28,TGTGCCAGCAGTTCCAGACAGGGCCCAACTAATGAAAAACTGTTTTTT,CASSSRQGPTNEKLFF
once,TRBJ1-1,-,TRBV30,TGTGCCGGGGCACGGGGGGGGCGAAACCCATTGAACACTGAAGCTTTCTTT,CAGARGGRNPLNTEAFF
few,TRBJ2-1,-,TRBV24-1,TGTGCCACCAGTGATTCGACCCGAGCGGTTGAGCAGTTCTTC,CATSDSTRAVEQFF
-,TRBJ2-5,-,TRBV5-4,TGTGCCAGCAGCTCGCGGGACAGCCAAGAGACCCAGTACTTC,CASSSRDSQETQYF
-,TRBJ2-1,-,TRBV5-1,TGCGCCAGCAGCTTAGAGGCCTCCGATGAGCAGTTCTTC,CASSLEASDEQFF
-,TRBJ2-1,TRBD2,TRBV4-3,TGCGCCAGCAGCCAATCAGCGGGATTCAATGAGCAGTTCTTC,CASSQSAGFNEQFF